Listed below are T cell receptor beta chains from one sample, sequenced in a study of T cell changes during pregnancy in multiple sclerosis. Sequenced by immunoSEQ multiplex PCR; TCRdb stores in-frame clones only, minus some. The sample records 35,000 to 55,000 clones, 80% to 90% being singletons. This sample comprised CD4+ T cells from peripheral blood mononuclear cells, obtained after pregnancy. Receptor source: a female donor with multiple sclerosis, enrolled in a pregnancy study. The conserved cysteine and the conserved F or W are not part of the CDR3 here. Expanded clones are given a class, and other clones once, few, many or no size at all.

V	J	size	CDR3
TRBV11-3	TRBJ2-5	once	ASSLGPGSVTQY
TRBV9	TRBJ1-1	NA	ASSVVGGETEAF
TRBV5-1	TRBJ2-7	NA	ASSWVSGSYEQY
TRBV25-1	TRBJ2-2	NA	ASSELPSDTGELF
TRBV7-9	TRBJ2-2	NA	ASSSLGGFESGELF
TRBV11-2	TRBJ1-1	NA	ASSLDYGGTLKAF
TRBV11-2	TRBJ2-1	NA	ASSLVLASYNEQF
TRBV7-2	TRBJ2-1	once	ASSRDRRSYNEQF
TRBV21-1	TRBJ1-2	NA	ARSQSSKTPCPGQPTNYGYT
TRBV19	TRBJ1-2	NA	ASSITGITNYGYT
TRBV5-1	TRBJ2-7	once	ASSWGQTYEQY
TRBV18	TRBJ2-7	NA	ASSPTAGGPHEQY
TRBV27	TRBJ2-5	NA	ASSSGQGPQETQY
TRBV7-9	TRBJ1-4	NA	ASSRNEDRVEKLF
TRBV10-1	TRBJ2-1	NA	ASSGTSGRQQF
TRBV6-1	TRBJ2-1	NA	ASSERTGGYNEQF
TRBV5-5	TRBJ2-5	NA	ASSQGWGRETQY
TRBV5-1	TRBJ2-6	NA	ASAVGQGSAGANVLT
TRBV19	TRBJ2-5	NA	ASRQALAGGETQY
TRBV19	TRBJ1-5	NA	ASNPGPLNQPQH